The rows below give T cell receptor beta chains drawn from one sample of a study of T cell responses to AZD1222 COVID-19 vaccine. TCRdb's table, derived via immunoSEQ multiplex PCR, lists solely in-frame clones and lacks some. The sample has roughly 130,000 clones, 80% to 90% seen once. Specimen: peripheral blood, collected on day 0 of AZD1222 vaccination. The receptor set was obtained from an adult in good health. The CDR3 runs from the conserved cysteine through the conserved F or W. Rows give clone size only sometimes, using once, few, many, or a class for an expanded clone.

clone size: -
V gene: TRBV29-1
CDR3 protein: CSVGEGRIYEQYF

clone size: -
V gene: TRBV15
CDR3 protein: CATSRWAGLGDTQYF

clone size: -
V gene: TRBV4-2
CDR3 protein: CASSQDGTGDDYGYTF

clone size: once
V gene: TRBV7-9
CDR3 protein: CASSRRLAGGNTGELFF

clone size: -
V gene: TRBV5-1
CDR3 protein: CASRGSGTKQYF

clone size: -
V gene: TRBV7-3
CDR3 protein: CASSFRGITDTQYF

clone size: -
V gene: TRBV7-9
CDR3 protein: CASSIRQGNYGYTF

clone size: -
V gene: TRBV29-1
CDR3 protein: CSVFRQGTYEQYF

clone size: -
V gene: TRBV25-1
CDR3 protein: CASSRGLYEQYF

clone size: -
V gene: TRBV5-6
CDR3 protein: CASSAGGRAPGELFF

clone size: -
V gene: TRBV4-1
CDR3 protein: CASSQDRSSYEQYF

clone size: few
V gene: TRBV4-1
CDR3 protein: CASSQGTGYEQYF

clone size: once
V gene: TRBV19
CDR3 protein: CASRGANVLTF

clone size: -
V gene: TRBV5-1
CDR3 protein: CASSTNGQGLSGNTIYF

clone size: few
V gene: TRBV11-2
CDR3 protein: CASSLGTLHAFYNEQFF

clone size: -
V gene: TRBV7-6
CDR3 protein: CASSSIDGLTQYF

clone size: -
V gene: TRBV28
CDR3 protein: CASSGAGLADYEQYF